Following are 26 T cell receptor beta chains from one sample sequenced in a study of cytomegalovirus exposure and HLA in healthy donors. Only in-frame clones appear in the TCRdb table, and some are missing; sequencing was by immunoSEQ multiplex PCR. The sample includes over 200,000 clones, just over 85% of them seen just once. The sequenced material came from PBMCs. The receptors derive from a woman younger than 35 in good health and CMV-seronegative.

This clone has at least ten counts. V usage is TRBV4-2 and J usage is TRBJ2-6; TRBD2 is a possible D gene (6 bases). The CDR3 totals 16 residues. The germline gives CDR1 LGHNA, CDR2 YNFKEQ. V was clipped by 0 bases and J by 2 bases, with 8 bases between them. This CDR3 reads CASSQESGAGANVLTF. In nucleotides, the CDR3 is TGTGCCAGCAGCCAAGAGTCGGGGGCTGGGGCCAACGTCCTGACTTTC.

V usage is TRBV6-6 and J usage is TRBJ1-2; D gene ambiguous. Germline V gene lookup returns CDR1 MNHNY and CDR2 SVGAGI (reference sequence). This CDR3 region has 15 residues. Trimming left V 6 bases short and J 1 base short, with 15 bases between. The CDR3: CASSPTGELNYGYTF. CDR3 DNA sequence: TGTGCCAGCAGCCCGACCGGGGAGCTTAACTATGGCTACACCTTC.

The rearrangement uses TRBV2 and TRBJ2-3; a weak D match, TRBD1 (6 bases). The CDR3 has 15 residues. With 9 bases removed from V and 4 bases from J, the gap between germline ends came to 20 bases. The germline V gene has CDR1 SNHLY and CDR2 FYNNEI. The CDR3 bases are TGTGCCAGTTTCCTGGGTCAGGGGCGTTCAGATACGCAGTATTTT. It is translated as CASFLGQGRSDTQYF.

The V gene is TRBV7-2, the J gene TRBJ2-1, with D hard to call. The CDR3 is 16 amino acids. Germline values: CDR1 SGHTA, CDR2 FQGNSA. With 3 bases removed from V and 0 bases from J, the gap between germline ends came to 12 bases. CDR3 loop: CASSFGPFGSYNEQFF. As DNA, the CDR3 is TGTGCCAGCAGCTTCGGTCCTTTCGGCTCCTACAATGAGCAGTTCTTC.

CDR3 protein: CASSPWGLLGETQYF. CDR3 nucleotides: TGTGCCAGCAGCCCTTGGGGGCTACTTGGAGAGACCCAGTACTTC. The rearrangement uses TRBV11-1 and TRBJ2-5, with a possible D match to TRBD1 (6 bases). CDR1 SGHAT and CDR2 FQDESV come from the germline V gene (reference sequence). V dropped 5 bases and J dropped 4 bases, with 17 bases sitting between them. The CDR3 extends over 15 amino acids.

The V gene is TRBV19, the J gene TRBJ1-1; D call uncertain. Trimming cost V 7 bases and J 0 bases, with 12 bases left between them. This CDR3 is 14 amino acids long. CDR1 is LNHDA and CDR2 is SQIVND in the germline V gene (reference sequence). The CDR3 region has the DNA TGTGCCAGTACCTCCGCAGTCCTGAACACTGAAGCTTTCTTT. Translating it yields CASTSAVLNTEAFF. Complete variable domain (other parts from reference TRBV19 and TRBJ1-1): DGGITQSPKYLFRKEGQNVTLSCEQNLNHDAMYWYRQDPGQGLRLIYYSQIVNDFQKGDIAEGYSVSREKKESFPLTVTSAQKNPTAFYLCASTSAVLNTEAFFGQGTRLTVV.

The chain has TRBV9 and TRBJ2-7, with 8 bases fitting TRBD2. Per germline, CDR1 SGDLS and CDR2 YYNGEE. The ends lost 2 bases at V and 4 bases at J; junction bases unmatched: 11. There are 16 residues in the CDR3. The CDR3, as DNA: TGTGCCAGCAGCGTGTCCGGGTCTAGCGGGTATTACGAGCAGTACTTC. Its protein product is CASSVSGSSGYYEQYF.

This CDR3 is CASSSITDYSNQPQHF. CDR3 nucleotide sequence: TGTGCCAGCAGTTCCATAACAGATTATAGCAATCAGCCCCAGCATTTT. The V call is TRBV27, the J call TRBJ1-5; D unresolved. Germline lookup yields CDR1 MNHEY and CDR2 SMNVEV (reference sequence). This CDR3 region has 16 residues. Between the trimmed V and J ends, which lost 4 bases and 0 bases, there was a span of 13 bases.

The chain has TRBV5-1 and TRBJ2-7; TRBD1 is a possible D gene (6 bases). Germline-derived CDR1 and CDR2 are SGHRS and YFSETQ. Between the trimmed V and J ends, which lost 0 bases and 2 bases, there was a span of 12 bases. The CDR3 sequence is 15 residues long. CDR3 in amino acids: CASSLDGRGTYEQYF. The CDR3 DNA follows: TGCGCCAGCAGCTTGGACGGCAGGGGCACCTACGAGCAGTACTTC.

This clone has only one observation. This chain uses TRBV11-2 with TRBJ2-7, with 9 bases aligning to TRBD2. From germline, CDR1 is SGHAT and CDR2 FQNNGV. The V segment lost 5 bases and the J segment 2 bases; nucleotides outside the gene matches: 7. This CDR3 contains 15 residues. CDR3 coding DNA: TGTGCCAGCAGCATCCGAGCGGGAGGCGCCTACGAGCAGTACTTC. Encoded protein: CASSIRAGGAYEQYF. Based on the CDR3 plus reference TRBV11-2 and TRBJ2-7, the full variable domain is EAGVAQSPRYKIIEKRQSVAFWCNPISGHATLYWYQQILGQGPKLLIQFQNNGVVDDSQLPKDRFSAERLKGVDSTLKIQPAKLEDSAVYLCASSIRAGGAYEQYFGPGTRLTVT.

The chain links TRBV7-9 to TRBJ1-2; 11 nucleotides line up with TRBD1. Germline assignment: CDR1 SEHNR and CDR2 FQNEAQ (reference sequence). The CDR3 is 16 amino acids. Germline trimming cut 1 base from V and 7 bases from J; bases unmatched to any gene: 8. The CDR3 DNA is TGTGCCAGCAGCTTAGTTGCAGGACAGGGGGCGGCTGGCTACACCTTC. This gives the protein CASSLVAGQGAAGYTF.

CDR3 in amino acids: CASSIRDRGLGEQFF. The CDR3 DNA sequence: TGTGCCAGCAGCATCCGGGACAGGGGGCTGGGTGAGCAGTTCTTC. V usage is TRBV5-4 and J usage is TRBJ2-1; 12 nucleotides align to TRBD1. The germline gives CDR1 SGHNT, CDR2 YYREEE (reference sequence). Losses at the gene ends were 4 bases for V and 9 bases for J; bases not matched to a gene: 8. The CDR3 has 15 residues.

The chain is built from TRBV18 and TRBJ1-2; D unclear. Germline V CDR1 and CDR2: KGHSH, LQKENI. The CDR3 consists of 15 residues. Trimming took off 2 bases at V and 5 bases at J, with 15 bases between the two ends. The CDR3 sequence is CASSPSARGGYGYTF. The CDR3 coding sequence is TGTGCCAGCTCACCATCCGCCCGGGGTGGTTATGGCTACACCTTC. Together with reference TRBV18 and TRBJ1-2, the CDR3 gives the full variable domain: NAGVMQNPRHLVRRRGQEARLRCSPMKGHSHVYWYRQLPEEGLKFMVYLQKENIIDESGMPKERFSAEFPKEGPSILRIQQVVRGDSAAYFCASSPSARGGYGYTFGSGTRLTVV.

The chain recombines TRBV27 with TRBJ1-1; D not certain. Germline V lookup: CDR1 MNHEY, CDR2 SMNVEV (reference sequence). CDR3 length: 18 residues. The ends were cut back, 3 bases at V and 0 bases at J, with 20 bases in the middle. The CDR3 reads CASSLFPHGGPMNTEAFF. The CDR3 bases are TGTGCCAGCAGTTTGTTTCCCCATGGAGGGCCAATGAACACTGAAGCTTTCTTT.

V and J are TRBV7-8 and TRBJ2-5, with 7 nucleotides matching TRBD1. The CDR3 is 15 amino acids. Unmatched junction bases numbered 6, after V lost 4 bases and J lost 1 base. Germline CDR1 and CDR2: SGHVS and FQNEAQ. CDR3 residues: CASSSRDSSQETQYF. CDR3 nucleotide sequence: TGTGCCAGCAGCTCCCGGGACAGTAGCCAAGAGACCCAGTACTTC. Using reference TRBV7-8 and TRBJ2-5 for the parts outside the CDR3, the full variable domain is GAGVSQSPRYKVAKRGQDVALRCDPISGHVSLFWYQQALGQGPEFLTYFQNEAQLDKSGLPSDRFFAERPEGSVSTLKIQRTQQEDSAVYLCASSSRDSSQETQYFGPGTRLLVL.

V gene TRBV10-1 combines with J gene TRBJ2-7, with 12 bases that match TRBD2. Germline V lookup: CDR1 WNHNN, CDR2 SYGVQD (reference sequence). The J segment lost 3 bases and the V segment lost 7 bases, leaving 16 bases of the junction unmatched. The CDR3 has 18 residues. In DNA, the CDR3 is TGCGCCAGCACTAAAAGGGAGGAGACTAGCGGGAGATTCTACGAGCAGTACTTC. This codes for CASTKREETSGRFYEQYF.

The chain uses TRBV6-1 and TRBJ1-5; tentative D call: TRBD1 (5 bases). Trimming removed 11 bases at V and 0 bases at J, with 14 bases between. This CDR3 is 14 amino acids long. Germline V lookup: CDR1 MNHNS, CDR2 SASEGT. The CDR3: CAGRGVGSNQPQHF. The CDR3 DNA is TGTGCCGGACGGGGGGTGGGTAGCAATCAGCCCCAGCATTTT.

CDR3 sequence reads: CASSLTGGFTDTQYF. The CDR3, as DNA: TGTGCCAGCAGCTTGACAGGGGGATTCACAGATACGCAGTATTTT. The rearrangement uses TRBV7-9 and TRBJ2-3; TRBD1 aligns across 9 bases. With V trimmed by 3 bases and J by 2 bases, 3 bases remained unmatched. The CDR3 totals 15 residues. CDR1 is SEHNR, CDR2 FQNEAQ, per germline (reference sequence).

The genes are TRBV27 and TRBJ2-1; 11 nucleotides align to TRBD2. The CDR3 has 16 residues. Germline-derived CDR1 and CDR2 are MNHEY and SMNVEV (reference sequence). With V trimmed by 6 bases and J by 8 bases, 12 bases remained unmatched. The CDR3 sequence is CASSFSGRAFIDEQFF. The DNA for the CDR3 is TGTGCCAGCAGCTTTAGCGGGAGGGCCTTTATCGATGAGCAGTTCTTC.

This sequence joins TRBV7-9 and TRBJ2-1; possible D gene TRBD2, 5 bases. Germline V gene data show CDR1 as SEHNR and CDR2 as FQNEAQ (reference sequence). The ends were cut back, 5 bases at V and 4 bases at J, with 18 bases in the middle. The CDR3 has 16 amino acids. CDR3 region: CASSTTRRRIYNEQFF. The CDR3 bases are TGTGCCAGCAGCACTACTAGGAGGCGGATTTACAATGAGCAGTTCTTC.

This clone was observed a few times. The chain links TRBV2 to TRBJ2-7; TRBD2 agrees at 8 bases. The CDR3 extends over 13 amino acids. Germline CDR1 SNHLY, CDR2 FYNNEI. The V and J ends lost 6 bases and 3 bases, in that order; junction bases with no gene match: 4. This CDR3 reads CASSGGAYYEQYF. CDR3 coding DNA: TGTGCCAGCAGCGGGGGGGCGTACTACGAGCAGTACTTC.

The gene calls are TRBV29-1 and TRBJ2-3; 7 bases are a match to TRBD2. V lost 6 bases, J lost 0 bases, and 3 bases stayed unmatched. The CDR3 is 13 residues long. Looked up from germline, CDR1 is SQVTM and CDR2 is ANQGSEA. The CDR3 reads CSVTGGSTDTQYF. The CDR3 region has the DNA TGCAGCGTCACGGGGGGAAGCACAGATACGCAGTATTTT.

This clone is a singleton in its sample. The chain is built from TRBV10-3 and TRBJ2-1; 8 bases match TRBD2. In germline, CDR1 is ENHRY, CDR2 SYGVKD. The CDR3 has 19 amino acids. Unmatched junction bases numbered 17, after V lost 3 bases and J lost 4 bases. The CDR3 nucleotides read TGTGCCATCAGTGATAAGAGTCCTACCCCTAGCGGGTTTTACAATGAGCAGTTCTTC. Translation gives CAISDKSPTPSGFYNEQFF.

The V gene is TRBV27, the J gene TRBJ2-1; maybe TRBD2 (6 bases). This CDR3 is 16 amino acids long. Trimming shortened V by 2 bases and J by 7 bases, and 18 bases separated the two germline ends. Germline loops: CDR1 MNHEY, CDR2 SMNVEV (reference sequence). CDR3 protein: CASSLRIRGTENEQFF. The CDR3 DNA reads TGTGCCAGCAGTTTACGGATTCGTGGGACTGAGAATGAGCAGTTCTTC.

The CDR3 loop is CASRGLGAESSYEQYF. CDR3 nucleotide sequence: TGTGCCAGTCGAGGTTTAGGGGCGGAGAGCTCCTACGAGCAGTACTTC. This chain uses TRBV19 with TRBJ2-7, with D tentatively TRBD1 (5 bases). The ends were cut back, 8 bases at V and 0 bases at J, with 20 bases in the middle. The CDR3 contains 16 residues. Germline loops: CDR1 LNHDA, CDR2 SQIVND (reference sequence).

V is TRBV6-1 and J is TRBJ1-5; 9 bases align to TRBD1. From germline, CDR1 is MNHNS and CDR2 SASEGT. The CDR3 has 15 residues. After removal of 6 bases from V and 11 bases from J, the junction contained 14 bases not matched to a gene. DNA of the CDR3: TGTGCCAGCAGCCGACAGGGGGAGGGATTCGTATCCCAGCATTTT. Translation gives CASSRQGEGFVSQHF.